The rows below give T cell receptor beta chains drawn from one sample of a study of radiation and T cells in renal cell carcinoma. Profiling relied on immunoSEQ multiplex PCR, and the TCRdb table lists in-frame clones only, not all of them. The sample yields approximately 150,000 clones, 70% to 90% seen once. Sequencing used blood, obtained from a patient whose treatment included radiotherapy and nephrectomy. Receptors originate from a woman in her 50s with renal cell carcinoma. Each CDR3 is given with its conserved first and last residue. D genes are given only for firm matches. Clone size is given for some rows only: seen once, a few or many times, or a class if the clone is expanded.

TRBD1	TRBV6-1	NA	TRBJ2-1	CASSYTTGDDEQFF	TGTGCCAGCAGTTATACCACAGGGGATGATGAGCAGTTCTTC
NA	TRBV9	NA	TRBJ2-2	CASSTGPGDTGELFF	TGTGCCAGCAGCACCGGTCCCGGGGACACCGGGGAGCTGTTTTTT
NA	TRBV10-3	NA	TRBJ1-4	CAISESRAVATNEKLFF	TGTGCCATCAGTGAGTCCAGGGCTGTTGCAACTAATGAAAAACTGTTTTTT
TRBD2	TRBV15	once	TRBJ2-3	CATSRDGLALGDTQYF	TGTGCCACCAGCAGGGATGGACTAGCCTTGGGGGATACGCAGTATTTT
TRBD2	TRBV11-3	NA	TRBJ2-5	CASSPGTSGQETQYF	TGTGCCAGCAGCCCAGGGACTAGCGGCCAAGAGACCCAGTACTTC
TRBD1	TRBV10-1	NA	TRBJ2-5	CASSGTGRGETQYF	TGCGCCAGCAGTGGGACAGGGAGAGGGGAGACCCAGTACTTC
NA	TRBV9	NA	TRBJ1-1	CASSPLQGRGTEAFF	TGTGCCAGCAGCCCCCTACAGGGACGAGGCACTGAAGCTTTCTTT
NA	TRBV7-2	NA	TRBJ2-7	CASSFGPPTYEQYF	TGTGCCAGCAGCTTCGGGCCTCCGACCTACGAGCAGTACTTC
NA	TRBV19	NA	TRBJ2-1	CASSIDGSSYNEQFF	TGTGCCAGTAGTATAGATGGGAGCTCCTACAATGAGCAGTTCTTC
NA	TRBV28	once	TRBJ1-1	CASFGGMNTEAFF	TGTGCCAGCTTCGGGGGCATGAACACTGAAGCTTTCTTT
NA	TRBV19	NA	TRBJ1-2	CASRPQGGLYGYTF	TGTGCCAGTAGACCACAGGGAGGGCTCTATGGCTACACCTTC
TRBD1	TRBV28	NA	TRBJ1-5	CASSLGTALQQPQHF	TGTGCCAGCAGCCTCGGGACAGCGTTGCAGCAGCCCCAGCATTTT
TRBD1	TRBV28	once	TRBJ2-2	CASSVDRGAGELFF	TGTGCCAGCAGTGTGGACAGGGGAGCCGGGGAGCTGTTTTTT
NA	TRBV6-5	NA	TRBJ1-5	CASSNMGGVDQPQHF	TGTGCCAGCAGTAATATGGGAGGTGTTGATCAGCCCCAGCATTTT
NA	TRBV7-2	NA	TRBJ1-4	CASSLEMGSTAFF	TGTGCCAGCAGCTTAGAGATGGGGTCGACGGCGTTTTTT
NA	TRBV5-4	NA	TRBJ2-7	CASSLRDGPKDEQYF	TGTGCCAGCAGCCTACGGGACGGGCCGAAGGACGAGCAGTACTTC
NA	TRBV5-1	NA	TRBJ2-2	CASSSGWTLEGTGELFF	TGCGCCAGCAGCTCGGGGTGGACACTCGAGGGCACCGGGGAGCTGTTTTTT
NA	TRBV21-1	NA	TRBJ2-5	CASSSWTVSRETQYF	TGTGCCAGCAGCTCCTGGACGGTCTCGAGGGAGACCCAGTACTTC